These 16 T cell receptor beta chains share one sample of origin, sequenced in a study of cytomegalovirus exposure and HLA in healthy donors. PCR employed 60 Vbeta and 13 Jbeta primers. The table came from immunoSEQ multiplex PCR; TCRdb's copy has only in-frame clones and leaves some out. Here the sample spans fewer than 250,000 clones, over 75% being singletons. Sequenced sample: PBMCs. All receptors come from a male donor in good health and CMV-seronegative.

This chain joins TRBV2 and TRBJ2-2; 12 nucleotides match TRBD2. Trimming removed 3 bases from V and 3 bases from J; junction bases left unmatched: 11. This CDR3 comprises 19 residues. Germline CDR1 and CDR2: SNHLY and FYNNEI. The CDR3 nucleotides are TGTGCCAGCAGTGACTCCCATCTAGCGGGAGGGCAAGACACCGGGGAGCTGTTTTTT. Protein product: CASSDSHLAGGQDTGELFF.

This clone appeared a few times. The chain links TRBV7-6 to TRBJ2-7, with TRBD2 matching over 10 bases. The trim removed 5 bases at V and 4 bases at J, leaving 8 bases unmatched. Germline V gene data show CDR1 as SGHVS and CDR2 as FNYEAQ. The CDR3 is 15 amino acids. The CDR3, as DNA: TGTGCCAGCAGCCGAGGGGCTAGCGGGAGTTACGAGCAGTACTTC. Translating gives CASSRGASGSYEQYF.

V usage is TRBV7-2 and J usage is TRBJ1-2; 9 bases fit TRBD1. The CDR3 covers 16 residues. With V trimmed by 2 bases and J by 8 bases, 12 bases remained unmatched. Germline V gives CDR1 SGHTA, CDR2 FQGNSA. DNA for the CDR3: TGTGCCAGCAGCTTAATATCCCGGACAGGGGCCGGCGGCTACACCTTC. It encodes CASSLISRTGAGGYTF.

The DNA of the CDR3 is TGTGCCAGCAGACAGGGGAATTCACCCCTCCACTTT. Residues: CASRQGNSPLHF. The chain recombines TRBV6-5 with TRBJ1-6; TRBD1 matches at 7 bases. CDR1 is MNHEY and CDR2 is SVGAGI in the germline V gene. The CDR3 consists of 12 residues. J was trimmed by 7 bases and V by 6 bases; bases with no gene match: 0.

This clone was found once. This chain connects TRBV5-6 to TRBJ2-7, with 12 bases matching TRBD2. CDR1 and CDR2 (germline): SGHDT, YYEEEE. This CDR3 spans 14 amino acids. Losses at the gene ends were 4 bases for V and 4 bases for J; bases not matched to a gene: 3. CDR3 DNA: TGTGCCAGCAGCCCAACTAGCGGGAGGTACGAGCAGTACTTC. As protein: CASSPTSGRYEQYF. Together with reference TRBV5-6 and TRBJ2-7, the CDR3 gives the full variable domain: DAGVTQSPTHLIKTRGQQVTLRCSPKSGHDTVSWYQQALGQGPQFIFQYYEEEERQRGNFPDRFSGHQFPNYSSELNVNALLLGDSALYLCASSPTSGRYEQYFGPGTRLTVT.

The gene calls are TRBV6-5 and TRBJ2-5; weak D call: TRBD1 (6 bases). Trimming pared 7 bases from V and 1 base from J, leaving 10 bases between. Germline V CDR1 and CDR2: MNHEY, SVGAGI. The CDR3 length is 13 residues. The CDR3 DNA reads as TGTGCCAGCACCGCGGACAGCCAAGAGACCCAGTACTTC. It is translated as CASTADSQETQYF.

The chain links TRBV28 to TRBJ1-4; TRBD1 agrees at 7 bases. The CDR3 is made up of 14 amino acids. Germline loops: CDR1 MDHEN, CDR2 SYDVKM. V trimming: 7 bases; J trimming: 4 bases; junction bases outside the gene matches: 6. CDR3 in DNA: TGTGCCAGCATAGGGGCAGGGGGTAATGAAAAACTGTTTTTT. It encodes CASIGAGGNEKLFF.

This chain uses TRBV14 with TRBJ1-6, with a weak D call TRBD1 (5 bases). This CDR3 region has 15 residues. Trimming removed 1 base at V and 7 bases at J, with 11 bases between. Per germline, CDR1 SGHDN and CDR2 FVKESK. Written as DNA, the CDR3 is TGTGCCAGCAGCCAAGGCAGGGCTGGGAATTCACCCCTCCACTTT. Protein sequence: CASSQGRAGNSPLHF.

The V gene is TRBV2, the J gene TRBJ2-6, with D maybe TRBD1 (6 bases). CDR3 size: 15 residues. Germline V gene lookup returns CDR1 SNHLY and CDR2 FYNNEI. V was clipped by 0 bases and J by 10 bases, with 13 bases between them. In DNA form, the CDR3 reads TGTGCCAGCAGTGAAGCGCTTCTGGGACATAACGTCCTGACTTTC. The encoded protein is CASSEALLGHNVLTF.

This chain connects TRBV11-2 to TRBJ1-1; D unresolved. V was trimmed by 5 bases and J by 0 bases, leaving 10 bases between them. This CDR3 region has 14 residues. CDR1 is SGHAT and CDR2 is FQNNGV in the germline V gene. CDR3 sequence (DNA): TGTGCCAGCAGCCCTGTCAGAATGAACACTGAAGCTTTCTTT. Amino acids: CASSPVRMNTEAFF.

The chain recombines TRBV9 with TRBJ1-4; 8 nucleotides match TRBD1. V lost 2 bases, J lost 8 bases, and 5 bases stayed unmatched. This CDR3 region has 14 residues. CDR1 and CDR2 (germline): SGDLS, YYNGEE. The CDR3 DNA follows: TGTGCCAGCAGCGTCGACAGGGGACGGGAAAAACTGTTTTTT. Protein: CASSVDRGREKLFF.

V gene TRBV30 combines with J gene TRBJ1-2; D possibly corresponds to TRBD1 (5 bases). In germline, CDR1 is GTSNPN, CDR2 SVGIG (reference sequence). The CDR3 length is 14 residues. The V end lost 3 bases, the J end lost 2 bases, and 13 bases lay between the germline ends. In DNA, the CDR3 is TGTGCCTGGAGACTCACAGGTCGAAACTATGGCTACACCTTC. This sequence encodes CAWRLTGRNYGYTF. Drawing the rest from reference TRBV30 and TRBJ1-2, the complete variable domain is SQTIHQWPATLVQPVGSPLSLECTVEGTSNPNLYWYRQAAGRGLQLLFYSVGIGQISSEVPQNLSASRPQDRQFILSSKKLLLSDSGFYLCAWRLTGRNYGYTFGSGTRLTVV.

The chain joins TRBV7-3 to TRBJ2-2; D possibly corresponds to TRBD1 (7 bases). Trimming stripped 4 bases from V and 2 bases from J, with 11 bases between. This CDR3 contains 15 residues. The germline gives CDR1 SGHTA, CDR2 FQGTGA. The CDR3 DNA is TGTGCCAGCAGCTCGACAGGGACTAACACCGGGGAGCTGTTTTTT. This encodes CASSSTGTNTGELFF.

The chain combines TRBV9 with TRBJ2-1; no definite D call. The germline V gene encodes CDR1 SGDLS and CDR2 YYNGEE. The CDR3 spans 13 residues. V was clipped by 0 bases and J by 4 bases, with 5 bases between them. This chain's CDR3 is CASSVEAYNEQFF. The CDR3 DNA sequence: TGTGCCAGCAGCGTAGAAGCTTACAATGAGCAGTTCTTC.

The chain uses TRBV7-6 and TRBJ2-1; 8 nucleotides align to TRBD2. The CDR3 covers 18 residues. Germline assignment: CDR1 SGHVS and CDR2 FNYEAQ. The V gene end was trimmed by 1 base and the J gene end by 6 bases; junction bases not matched to a gene: 14. The CDR3 coding sequence is TGTGCCAGCAGCTTAGTCCTACTGACGGGAGGGCCTGGCAATGAGCAGTTCTTC. It translates to CASSLVLLTGGPGNEQFF.

Worth noting for this clone: Sequence at one end of the junction differs from germline and may be a read error. The same CDR3 arises from other DNA sequences in this sample as well. This chain joins TRBV29-1 and TRBJ2-2; D might be TRBD2 (5 bases). CDR1 and CDR2 from the germline V gene are SQVTM and ANQGSEA. The CDR3 has 13 amino acids. CDR3 region: CSGKVGDTGELFF. The CDR3 DNA follows: TGCAGCGGTAAGGTGGGCGACACCGGGGAACTGTTTTTT.